The present TCR beta chain was sequenced within a study of blood T cell repertoires in COVID-19 (dated by TCRdb to the early 2020s). About the investigation overall: Samples from collaborators originated in the United States, Italy and Spain and spanned both the acute and convalescent phases of COVID-19. The material from the prospective study consisted of cDNA or gDNA derived from T cells, B-cell-depleted T cells, or PBMCs. The dataset comprised deeply sampled blood TCRbeta repertoires from subjects exposed to, actively infected with, or recovered from COVID-19. A freely available public database, intended as a resource for researchers studying the immune response to SARS-CoV-2, is where the repertoires were released. Samples came from the ongoing ImmuneRACE study (first 160 participants) plus 1,254 subjects from 6 global collaborators. Nearly every sample came with metadata listing a de-identified subject ID, COVID-19 status, age in years and sex. Where available, HLA class I and class II types were taken from metadata supplied by the sample provider and were not determined by assay-based typing. Results the study describes overall, beyond this receptor: The amount of clinical and demographic metadata varied by source and participant and was provided uncurated.

The CDR3 runs 15 amino acids, cysteine and phenylalanine included. This entry keeps only the CDR3 DNA: 45 bases, framed from base 1. CDR1 and CDR2 are read off the germline V gene as MDHEN and SYDVKM. Ends trimmed: V by 2 bases, J by 1 base; bases unmatched to a gene: 4. TCRbeta CDR3 regions were amplified from genomic DNA by means of the immunoSEQ Assay, a bias-controlled multiplex PCR. Concerning the study's data processing: Nucleated cell counts per sample were estimated from amplification of reference gene primers within the assay. To quantify the absolute abundance of each unique TCRbeta CDR3 rearrangement, sequence reads were collapsed and filtered. For each sample, productive Simpson clonality was calculated as the square root of Simpson's diversity index across productive rearrangements. TCRdb's version of the immuneACCESS table is confined to in-frame rearrangements and falls short of the full clone set. An unresolved V gene accounts for under half of the shortfall where checked; the remainder is of unknown origin. The D gene and trimming were derived from the DNA, and the V and J assignments and clone size from that table. This sample holds hundreds of thousands of clones; around 82% were observed only once. The top ten clones comprise nearly 5% of the sample.

Collaborating institutions collected whole blood in K2EDTA tubes following their own protocols. For TCRbeta analysis, collaborators shipped samples in one of three forms: frozen whole blood, isolated PBMCs, or DNA extracted from either of those sample types. A note on this clone: Its antigen is unknown. No base quality information exists; no much larger clone differs at one position.

Material for sequencing was peripheral blood. The rearranged chain carries TRBV28 and TRBJ1-2; 7 bases in the middle match TRBD1. The source of this sequence is a woman at least 80 years old with active or convalescent COVID-19. The CDR3 region reads CASSLPGGNNYGYTF. The sequence in DNA is TGTGCCAGCAGTTTACCAGGGGGTAATAACTATGGCTACACCTTC.